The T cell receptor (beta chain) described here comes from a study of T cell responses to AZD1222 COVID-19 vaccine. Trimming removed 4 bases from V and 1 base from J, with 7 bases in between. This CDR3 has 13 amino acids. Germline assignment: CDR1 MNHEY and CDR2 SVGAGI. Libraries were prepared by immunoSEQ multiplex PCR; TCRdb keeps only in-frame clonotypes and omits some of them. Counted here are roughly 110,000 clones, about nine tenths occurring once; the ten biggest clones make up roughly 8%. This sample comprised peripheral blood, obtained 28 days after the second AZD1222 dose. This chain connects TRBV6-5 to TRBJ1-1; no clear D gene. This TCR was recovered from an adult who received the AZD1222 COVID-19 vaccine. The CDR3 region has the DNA TGTGCCAGCAGTTTTTATGAGAACACTGAAGCTTTCTTT. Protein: CASSFYENTEAFF.